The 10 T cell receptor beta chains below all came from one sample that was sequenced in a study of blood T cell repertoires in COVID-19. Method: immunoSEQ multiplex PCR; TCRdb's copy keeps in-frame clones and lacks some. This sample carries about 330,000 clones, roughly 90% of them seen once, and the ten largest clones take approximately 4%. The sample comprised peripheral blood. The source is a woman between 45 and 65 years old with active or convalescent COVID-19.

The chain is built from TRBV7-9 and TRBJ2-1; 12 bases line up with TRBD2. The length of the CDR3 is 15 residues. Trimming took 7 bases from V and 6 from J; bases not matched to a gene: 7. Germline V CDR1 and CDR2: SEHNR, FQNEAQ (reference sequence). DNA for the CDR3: TGTGCCAGCAACCAACGACTAGCGGGGGTCAATGAGCAGTTCTTC. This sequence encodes CASNQRLAGVNEQFF.

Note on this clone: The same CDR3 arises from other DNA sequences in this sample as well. DNA for the CDR3: TGTGCCAGTAGTATGGGGGGGGGTGGCAATCAGCCCCAGCATTTT. This gives the protein CASSMGGGGNQPQHF. V gene TRBV19 combines with J gene TRBJ1-5, with D possibly matching TRBD1 (5 bases). CDR1 is LNHDA, CDR2 SQIVND, per germline (reference sequence). The CDR3 length is 15 residues. Trimming pared 3 bases from V and 2 bases from J, leaving 11 bases between.

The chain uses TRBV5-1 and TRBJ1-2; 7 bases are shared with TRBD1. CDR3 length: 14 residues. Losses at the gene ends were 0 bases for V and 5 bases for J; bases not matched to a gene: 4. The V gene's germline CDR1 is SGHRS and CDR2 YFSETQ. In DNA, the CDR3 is TGCGCCAGCAGCTTGGGGACAGGCGATTATGGCTACACCTTC. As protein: CASSLGTGDYGYTF.

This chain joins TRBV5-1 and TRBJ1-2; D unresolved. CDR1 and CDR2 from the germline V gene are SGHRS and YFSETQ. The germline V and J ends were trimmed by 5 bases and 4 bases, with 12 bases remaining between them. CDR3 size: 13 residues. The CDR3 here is CASRPEQLYGYTF. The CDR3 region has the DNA TGCGCCAGCAGGCCGGAACAGCTCTATGGCTACACCTTC.

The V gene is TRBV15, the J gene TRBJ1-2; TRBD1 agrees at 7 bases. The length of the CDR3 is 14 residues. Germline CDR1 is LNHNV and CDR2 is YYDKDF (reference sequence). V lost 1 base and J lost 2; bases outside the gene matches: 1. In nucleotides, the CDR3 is TGTGCCACCAGCAGAGGGGGACAGAACTATGGCTACACCTTC. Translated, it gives CATSRGGQNYGYTF. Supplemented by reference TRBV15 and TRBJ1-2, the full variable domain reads DAMVIQNPRYQVTQFGKPVTLSCSQTLNHNVMYWYQQKSSQAPKLLFHYYDKDFNNEADTPDNFQSRRPNTSFCFLDIRSPGLGDTAMYLCATSRGGQNYGYTFGSGTRLTVV.

The CDR3 DNA follows: TGTGCCAGCAGTCGGGACAGGGAAGGATTGTACAATGAGCAGTTCTTC. Its protein is CASSRDREGLYNEQFF. The V call is TRBV6-4, the J call TRBJ2-1; TRBD1 matches 9 bases. J was trimmed by 4 bases and V by 5 bases; bases with no gene match: 9. CDR3 length equals 16 residues. The germline gives CDR1 MRHNA, CDR2 SNTAGT.

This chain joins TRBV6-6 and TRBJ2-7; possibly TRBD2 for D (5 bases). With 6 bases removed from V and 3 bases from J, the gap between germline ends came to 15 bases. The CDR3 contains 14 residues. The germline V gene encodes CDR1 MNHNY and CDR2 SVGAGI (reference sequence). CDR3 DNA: TGTGCCAGCAGGAACAGTGGGAGTAACTACGAGCAGTACTTC. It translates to CASRNSGSNYEQYF.

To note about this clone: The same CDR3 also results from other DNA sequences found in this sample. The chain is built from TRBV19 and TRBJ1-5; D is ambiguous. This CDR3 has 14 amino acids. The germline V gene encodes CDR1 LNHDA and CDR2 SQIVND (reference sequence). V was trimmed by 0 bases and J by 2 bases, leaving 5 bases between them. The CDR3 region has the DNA TGTGCCAGTAGTATAGAGGGCGGCAATCAGCCCCAGCATTTT. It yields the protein CASSIEGGNQPQHF.

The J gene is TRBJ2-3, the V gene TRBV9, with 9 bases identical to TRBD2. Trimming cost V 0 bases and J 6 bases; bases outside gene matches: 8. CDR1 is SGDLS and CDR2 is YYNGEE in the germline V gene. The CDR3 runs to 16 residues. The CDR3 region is CASSVGPSGDLDTQYF. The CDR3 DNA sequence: TGTGCCAGCAGCGTAGGGCCTAGCGGGGACTTGGATACGCAGTATTTT.

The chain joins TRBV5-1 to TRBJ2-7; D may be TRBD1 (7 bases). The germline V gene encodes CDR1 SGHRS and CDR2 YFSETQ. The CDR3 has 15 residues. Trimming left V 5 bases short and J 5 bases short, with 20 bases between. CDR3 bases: TGCGCCAGCAGTTTGCGGGGCCTTGACAGGGACGAGCAGTACTTC. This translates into CASSLRGLDRDEQYF.